What follows is one T cell receptor beta chain and its context. Authors' data handling: Reference gene primer amplification yielded estimated nucleated cell counts. Assay: immunoSEQ multiplex PCR; the TCRdb copy retains only in-frame clones and omits some. V, J and clone size are those of that table, while D and trimming were read from the DNA. Of approximately 80,000 clones in the sample, 82% were seen once. This sample is drawn from a study of blood T cell repertoires in COVID-19. Across the study: Samples came from the United States, Italy and Spain, spanning acute and convalescent COVID-19. The cDNA or gDNA used as material had been derived from T cells, B-cell-depleted T cells, or PBMCs.

The source of this sequence is a man in his 60s with acute or convalescent COVID-19. Input material: peripheral blood.

CDR3 sequence: CASSVDWLESDNEQFF. In nucleotides, the CDR3 is TGTGCCAGCAGCGTAGACTGGCTAGAGTCGGACAATGAGCAGTTCTTC. The chain couples TRBV9 to TRBJ2-1, with D unclear. Germline V CDR1 and CDR2: SGDLS, YYNGEE. Trimming removed 0 bases from V and 5 bases from J, with 15 bases in between. The CDR3 spans 16 residues.